The rows below give T cell receptor beta chains drawn from one sample of a study of siplizumab effects on memory and regulatory T cells. Libraries were prepared by immunoSEQ multiplex PCR; TCRdb keeps only in-frame clonotypes and omits some of them. The table has some 100,000 clones, more than 85% seen once. The sequencing input was CD8+ T cells sorted from blood. These receptor sequences come from a human donor in good health. Each CDR3 is given with its conserved first and last residue. A D gene is named only where the DNA matches it firmly. The listing skips clone size in some rows; elsewhere it reads once, few, many or a size class.

V gene	J gene	CDR3 length	D gene	clone size	CDR3 protein	CDR3 DNA
TRBV7-9	TRBJ1-2	14	TRBD1	once	CASSSPGQGPGYTF	TGTGCCAGCAGCTCCCCGGGACAGGGGCCTGGCTACACCTTC
TRBV5-8	TRBJ2-2	16	NA	NA	CASSLPGRRSPGELFF	TGTGCCAGCAGCCTCCCGGGCCGACGCTCACCCGGGGAGCTGTTTTTT
TRBV7-9	TRBJ1-1	10	NA	NA	CASSSWEAFF	TGTGCCAGCAGCTCCTGGGAAGCTTTCTTT
TRBV14	TRBJ1-2	14	NA	NA	CASSHGWETYGYTF	TGTGCCAGCAGCCACGGGTGGGAAACTTATGGCTACACCTTC
TRBV6-1	TRBJ2-3	14	TRBD1	NA	CASSGDRDTDTQYF	TGTGCCAGCAGTGGGGACAGGGACACAGATACGCAGTATTTT
TRBV7-6	TRBJ2-3	16	TRBD1	NA	CASSWDRLTSTDTQYF	TGTGCCAGCAGCTGGGACAGACTTACTAGCACAGATACGCAGTATTTT
TRBV2	TRBJ1-2	14	NA	NA	CASSRIAGSDGYTF	TGTGCCAGCAGCCGAATCGCAGGGTCGGATGGCTACACCTTC
TRBV10-2	TRBJ2-5	15	NA	once	CASSESDRIQETQYF	TGCGCCAGCAGTGAGTCGGACAGAATACAAGAGACCCAGTACTTC
TRBV19	TRBJ1-1	13	TRBD1	NA	CASSMYRGAEAFF	TGTGCCAGTAGTATGTACAGGGGCGCTGAAGCTTTCTTT
TRBV29-1	TRBJ2-5	12	NA	NA	CSAPGQQETQYF	TGCAGCGCCCCAGGACAGCAAGAGACCCAGTACTTC
TRBV7-2	TRBJ1-1	19	TRBD1	NA	CASSLARQGAYTMNTEAFF	TGTGCCAGCAGCTTAGCGAGGCAGGGGGCCTATACTATGAACACTGAAGCTTTCTTT
TRBV7-9	TRBJ2-3	16	NA	NA	CASSLEAGVGTDTQYF	TGTGCCAGCAGCTTAGAGGCCGGGGTGGGCACAGATACGCAGTATTTT